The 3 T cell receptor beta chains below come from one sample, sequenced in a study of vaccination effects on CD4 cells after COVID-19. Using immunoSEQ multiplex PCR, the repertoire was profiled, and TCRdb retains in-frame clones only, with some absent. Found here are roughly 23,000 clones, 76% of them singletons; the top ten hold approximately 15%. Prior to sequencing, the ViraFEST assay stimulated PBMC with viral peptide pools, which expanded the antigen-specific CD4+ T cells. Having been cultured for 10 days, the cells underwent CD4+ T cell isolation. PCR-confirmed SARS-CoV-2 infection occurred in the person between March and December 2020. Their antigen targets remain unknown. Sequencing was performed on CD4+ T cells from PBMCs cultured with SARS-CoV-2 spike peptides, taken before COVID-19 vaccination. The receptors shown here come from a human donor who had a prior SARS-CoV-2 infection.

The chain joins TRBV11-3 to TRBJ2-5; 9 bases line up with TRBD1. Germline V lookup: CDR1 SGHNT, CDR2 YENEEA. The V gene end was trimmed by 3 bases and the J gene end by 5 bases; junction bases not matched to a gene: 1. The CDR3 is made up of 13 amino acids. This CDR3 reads CASSFGQGETQYF. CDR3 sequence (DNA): TGTGCCAGCAGCTTCGGACAGGGGGAGACCCAGTACTTC.

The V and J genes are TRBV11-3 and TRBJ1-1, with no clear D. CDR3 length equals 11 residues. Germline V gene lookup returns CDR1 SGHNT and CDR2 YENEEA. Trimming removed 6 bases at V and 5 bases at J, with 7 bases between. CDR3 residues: CASSSFTEAFF. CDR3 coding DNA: TGTGCCAGCAGTTCTTTTACTGAAGCTTTCTTT. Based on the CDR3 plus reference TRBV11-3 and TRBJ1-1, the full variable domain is EAGVVQSPRYKIIEKKQPVAFWCNPISGHNTLYWYLQNLGQGPELLIRYENEEAVDDSQLPKDRFSAERLKGVDSTLKIQPAELGDSAVYLCASSSFTEAFFGQGTRLTVV.

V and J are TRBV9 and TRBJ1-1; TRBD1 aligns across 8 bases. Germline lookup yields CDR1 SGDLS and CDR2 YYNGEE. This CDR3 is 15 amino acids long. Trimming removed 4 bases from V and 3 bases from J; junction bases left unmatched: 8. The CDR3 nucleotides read TGTGCCAGCAGCACCGGACAGGGTGGTCACACTGAAGCTTTCTTT. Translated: CASSTGQGGHTEAFF.